The 21 T cell receptor beta chains in this list originate from one sample, sequenced in a study of a mutant IDH1 vaccine in newly diagnosed glioma. The assay was immunoSEQ multiplex PCR, and TCRdb's table has in-frame clones only and misses some. The sample lists some 68,000 clones; 79% were seen once. Time point here: baseline, week 1 (first vaccination visit). Treatment indicated: pre-vaccination baseline after standard-of-care therapy. The material was PBMCs, obtained from a glioma patient treated with radiotherapy, temozolomide or both. These receptors all stem from a man aged 50-59 years with glioma.

The chain links TRBV5-1 to TRBJ2-3; TRBD1 agrees at 9 bases. V trimming: 1 base; J trimming: 4 bases; junction bases outside the gene matches: 4. CDR1 is SGHRS, CDR2 YFSETQ, per germline. The CDR3 has 15 residues. CDR3 region: CASSLLGQGSDTQYF. The CDR3 DNA follows: TGCGCCAGCAGCTTGCTGGGACAGGGATCAGATACGCAGTATTTT.

The V gene is TRBV6-6, the J gene TRBJ1-4, with 10 bases matching TRBD1. This CDR3 is built from 14 residues. Germline trimming cut 3 bases from V and 10 bases from J; bases unmatched to any gene: 5. CDR1 MNHNY and CDR2 SVGAGI come from the germline V gene (reference sequence). CDR3: CASSYGDRGGKLFF. In nucleotides, the CDR3 is TGTGCCAGCAGTTATGGGGACAGGGGAGGAAAACTGTTTTTT.

This chain joins TRBV13 and TRBJ2-3, with no clear D. The CDR3 contains 14 residues. V lost 5 bases and J 0 bases, leaving 9 bases between the germline ends. Germline V gene data show CDR1 as PRHDT and CDR2 as FYEKMQ (reference sequence). The CDR3 sequence is CASSPKGSTDTQYF. In DNA form, the CDR3 reads TGTGCCAGCAGCCCTAAAGGGAGCACAGATACGCAGTATTTT.

This clone was found once. The gene calls are TRBV27 and TRBJ2-3, with D tentatively TRBD1 (6 bases). From germline, CDR1 is MNHEY and CDR2 SMNVEV (reference sequence). V dropped 1 base and J dropped 4 bases, with 9 bases sitting between them. CDR3 length: 14 residues. The CDR3 loop reads CASSLLQGSDTQYF. CDR3 sequence (DNA): TGTGCCAGCAGTTTATTACAGGGCTCAGATACGCAGTATTTT.

This clone was seen a few times. The chain joins TRBV6-7 to TRBJ2-3; 9 bases are a match to TRBD1. TRBV6-7 qualifies as an ORF whose function is uncertain. The CDR3 is 15 residues long. J lost 3 bases, V lost 2 bases, and 3 bases had no gene match. The chain's CDR3 is CASSYGGQGTDTQYF. In DNA, the CDR3 is TGTGCCAGCAGTTACGGGGGACAGGGAACAGATACGCAGTATTTT.

The genes are TRBV5-5 and TRBJ2-7; no clear D. Germline assignment: CDR1 SGHKS and CDR2 YYEKEE (reference sequence). CDR3 length: 13 residues. The V end was cut by 5 bases, the J end by 4 bases, with 13 bases between. CDR3 protein: CASSSPPIYEQYF. Here the CDR3 DNA reads TGTGCCAGCAGTTCCCCCCCTATATACGAGCAGTACTTC.

The genes are TRBV27 and TRBJ2-2; D call uncertain. V lost 4 bases, J lost 6 bases, and 9 bases lay in between. CDR1 and CDR2 from the germline V gene are MNHEY and SMNVEV (reference sequence). The CDR3 length is 13 residues. The CDR3 sequence is CASSWTPAGELFF. CDR3 nucleotides: TGTGCCAGCAGTTGGACCCCGGCCGGGGAGCTGTTTTTT.

This chain's CDR3 is CASSQERWMNTEAFF. Written as DNA, the CDR3 is TGTGCCAGCAGCCAAGAGCGGTGGATGAACACTGAAGCTTTCTTT. J is TRBJ1-1 and V is TRBV14, with D hard to call. This CDR3 has 15 residues. Germline V lookup: CDR1 SGHDN, CDR2 FVKESK. The V end lost 0 bases, the J end lost 0 bases, and 8 bases lay between the germline ends.

The rearrangement links TRBV4-1 to TRBJ1-2; possible D gene TRBD1, 5 bases. V lost 0 bases and J lost 5, with 13 bases in between. Per germline, CDR1 MGHRA and CDR2 YSYEKL. This CDR3 region has 15 residues. The CDR3: CASSQEPGREYGYTF. CDR3 bases: TGCGCCAGCAGCCAAGAGCCAGGGAGAGAATATGGCTACACCTTC.

This sequence joins TRBV6-1 and TRBJ2-1; tentatively, D is TRBD2 (6 bases). In germline, CDR1 is MNHNS, CDR2 SASEGT. CDR3 length equals 13 residues. V lost 8 bases, J lost 3 bases, and 11 bases lay in between. The DNA of the CDR3 is TGTGCCAGCTTAGCGGATCACTACAATGAGCAGTTCTTC. It yields the protein CASLADHYNEQFF.

The chain employs TRBV19 and TRBJ1-2, with TRBD1 as a possible D gene (6 bases). This CDR3 region has 12 residues. Per the germline V gene, CDR1 is LNHDA and CDR2 is SQIVND (reference sequence). V was clipped by 7 bases and J by 10 bases, with 16 bases between them. CDR3 DNA sequence: TGTGCCAGTAACGGCCTGAGGGGGGACTACACCTTC. Translation: CASNGLRGDYTF.

V usage is TRBV10-3 and J usage is TRBJ2-3; TRBD1 aligns across 9 bases. V shed 8 bases, J shed 1 base, and the junction held 7 bases outside the gene matches. The CDR3 loop spans 15 amino acids. CDR1 is ENHRY and CDR2 is SYGVKD in the germline V gene. CDR3 DNA sequence: TGTGCCATCGCGGGACAGGGTAAGGGCACAGATACGCAGTATTTT. Its translation is CAIAGQGKGTDTQYF.

This sequence joins TRBV6-5 and TRBJ1-1; D unclear. CDR3 length: 13 residues. Germline V CDR1 and CDR2: MNHEY, SVGAGI. The V gene lost 8 bases and the J gene lost 0 bases, with 10 bases spanning the gap. The CDR3 spells CASHTQLNTEAFF. The CDR3, as DNA: TGTGCCAGCCACACCCAGCTGAACACTGAAGCTTTCTTT.

The CDR3 protein is CASSYSNTGELFF. The DNA of the CDR3 is TGTGCCAGCAGTTACTCCAACACCGGGGAGCTGTTTTTT. The rearrangement links TRBV6-5 to TRBJ2-2; D is unclear. Trimming stripped 0 bases from V and 2 bases from J, with 1 base between. This CDR3 has 13 amino acids. From germline, CDR1 is MNHEY and CDR2 SVGAGI.

The chain uses TRBV11-2 and TRBJ1-1; 9 positions agree with TRBD1. Per germline, CDR1 SGHAT and CDR2 FQNNGV. The CDR3 is 13 amino acids. Trimming at V came to 5 bases and at J to 7 bases, leaving 5 bases not matched to a gene. The CDR3 spells CASSGQGWGEAFF. In nucleotides, the CDR3 is TGTGCCAGCAGCGGACAGGGGTGGGGTGAAGCTTTCTTT. The whole variable domain, filled in from reference TRBV11-2 and TRBJ1-1, reads EAGVAQSPRYKIIEKRQSVAFWCNPISGHATLYWYQQILGQGPKLLIQFQNNGVVDDSQLPKDRFSAERLKGVDSTLKIQPAKLEDSAVYLCASSGQGWGEAFFGQGTRLTVV.

The rearrangement uses TRBV6-6 and TRBJ2-3; 9 nucleotides line up with TRBD2. CDR1 and CDR2 (germline): MNHNY, SVGAGI (reference sequence). J was trimmed by 4 bases and V by 0 bases; bases with no gene match: 5. The CDR3 consists of 16 residues. CDR3 nucleotides: TGTGCCAGCAGTTACTCGCAGCGGGGGGAATCAGATACGCAGTATTTT. Translated, it gives CASSYSQRGESDTQYF.

The chain links TRBV5-4 to TRBJ1-1; no definite D call. The CDR3 sequence is 12 residues long. V gave up 9 bases and J gave up 1 base, with 10 bases separating them. Germline assignment: CDR1 SGHNT and CDR2 YYREEE (reference sequence). CDR3 sequence (DNA): TGTGCCACCCACATGGGGAACACTGAAGCTTTCTTT. It specifies CATHMGNTEAFF.

This clone was counted many times. The rearrangement links TRBV19 to TRBJ2-7; 7 bases map to TRBD1. This CDR3 comprises 15 residues. With 5 bases clipped from V and 3 bases from J, the junction kept 10 bases outside the gene matches. The germline CDR1 and CDR2 sequences are LNHDA and SQIVND (reference sequence). CDR3 DNA sequence: TGTGCCAGTAGTGCCTACAGGGGACCCAACTACGAGCAGTACTTC. Amino acid sequence: CASSAYRGPNYEQYF.

This sequence joins TRBV4-1 and TRBJ2-1; D not certain. The CDR3 has 16 residues. V dropped 1 base and J dropped 10 bases, with 20 bases sitting between them. Germline V gene lookup returns CDR1 MGHRA and CDR2 YSYEKL. The CDR3 coding sequence is TGCGCCAGCAGCCAAGTACTACCCCAGAGGACGAGGGAGCAGTTCTTC. Its translation is CASSQVLPQRTREQFF.

This chain's CDR3 is CASSYSSGGREKLFF. The CDR3 DNA follows: TGTGCCAGCAGTTACTCAAGCGGGGGCCGGGAAAAACTGTTTTTT. The V and J genes are TRBV6-5 and TRBJ1-4, with a possible D match to TRBD1 (6 bases). Looked up from germline, CDR1 is MNHEY and CDR2 is SVGAGI. The CDR3 length is 15 residues. Trimming took off 0 bases at V and 8 bases at J, with 13 bases between the two ends.

This clone was detected a few times. J is TRBJ1-4 and V is TRBV4-2; 12 positions match TRBD1. Per the germline V gene, CDR1 is LGHNA and CDR2 is YNFKEQ. The V segment lost 4 bases and the J segment 8 bases; nucleotides outside the gene matches: 2. CDR3 length equals 14 residues. CDR3 in amino acids: CASSRDRGPEKLFF. CDR3 nucleotide sequence: TGTGCCAGCAGCCGGGACAGGGGGCCCGAAAAACTGTTTTTT.